Following are 28 T cell receptor beta chains from one sample sequenced in a study of T cells in Graves' hyperthyroidism and ophthalmopathy. TCR beta CDR3 region amplification was performed from RNA transcripts. TCR CDR3 regions were first amplified by RT-PCR with HTBI primers. Using its own MiXCR run on the multiplex PCR reads, TCRdb lists one record per CDR3 protein. The sample consists of about 300,000 distinct CDR3 sequences, about 15% of them appearing once. Material: blood. The receptors here all came from a man aged 30-40 years with Graves' hyperthyroidism.

This clonotype was seen at least ten times. The chain is built from TRBV12-3 or TRBV12-4 and TRBJ1-2; TRBD1 matches 7 bases. Unmatched junction bases numbered 7, after V lost 8 bases and J lost 4 bases. The CDR3 consists of 13 residues. This CDR3 reads CASGQGGLYGYTF. CDR3 bases: TGTGCCAGCGGGCAGGGGGGACTCTATGGCTACACCTTC.

This chain uses TRBV27 with TRBJ1-3; D uncertain. The length of the CDR3 is 13 residues. The V gene lost 7 bases and the J gene lost 2 bases, with 9 bases spanning the gap. Germline values: CDR1 MNHEY, CDR2 SMNVEV (reference sequence). CDR3 in amino acids: CASMNRAGNTIYF. CDR3 DNA: TGTGCCAGCATGAACAGAGCTGGAAACACCATATATTTT.

This clonotype was counted between two and nine times. The chain couples TRBV6-2 or TRBV6-3 to TRBJ2-7, with D perhaps being TRBD1 or TRBD2 (5 bases each). The germline gives CDR1 MNHEY, CDR2 SVGEGT. The ends were cut back, 0 bases at V and 3 bases at J, with 9 bases in the middle. This CDR3 has 14 residues. The CDR3 DNA sequence: TGTGCCAGCAGTTACTCCGGGGACCTCTACGAGCAGTACTTC. Translation: CASSYSGDLYEQYF.

This clonotype was seen many times. This sequence joins TRBV12-3 or TRBV12-4 and TRBJ2-7; no firm D call. V lost 5 bases and J lost 1, with 15 bases in between. The CDR3 spans 15 residues. For the CDR3, the DNA is TGTGCCAGCAGTCAACGGACCGGTGGGTCCTACGAGCAGTACTTC. Translated: CASSQRTGGSYEQYF.

The sample holds many counts of this clonotype. The CDR3 sequence is CSARWGNEDTQYF. The CDR3 nucleotides are TGCAGTGCAAGGTGGGGGAATGAAGATACGCAGTATTTT. The V call is TRBV20-1, the J call TRBJ2-3, with D perhaps being TRBD1 or TRBD2 (5 bases each). Germline V CDR1 and CDR2: DFQATT, SNEGSKA (reference sequence). V lost 6 bases and J lost 5, with 15 bases in between. The CDR3 extends over 13 amino acids.

This clonotype has at least ten counts. The genes are TRBV12-3 or TRBV12-4 and TRBJ1-1; TRBD1 is a possible D gene (6 bases). This CDR3 spans 13 amino acids. The ends were cut back, 10 bases at V and 5 bases at J, with 17 bases in the middle. The CDR3 loop is CATTQGRGTEAFF. In DNA form, the CDR3 reads TGTGCCACCACACAAGGGAGGGGGACTGAAGCTTTCTTT.

The chain employs TRBV19 and TRBJ2-2, with 8 bases identical to TRBD1. The CDR3 contains 17 residues. Germline CDR1 and CDR2: LNHDA and SQIVND (reference sequence). The V and J ends lost 6 bases and 6 bases, in that order; junction bases with no gene match: 15. CDR3 in DNA: TGTGCCAGTAGGGACCTCCTCGGACAGGGAGCGGCCGGGGAGCTGTTTTTT. Translation: CASRDLLGQGAAGELFF.

There are many counts of this clonotype. The chain carries TRBV30 and TRBJ1-1; unclear D gene. This CDR3 is 12 amino acids long. The V end lost 3 bases, the J end lost 7 bases, and 12 bases lay between the germline ends. Germline values: CDR1 GTSNPN, CDR2 SVGIG (reference sequence). The CDR3 DNA sequence: TGTGCCTGGAGCCTCCAGGTCGATGAAGCTTTCTTT. Protein: CAWSLQVDEAFF.

The V gene is TRBV6-1, the J gene TRBJ1-6, with D perhaps matching TRBD1 (5 bases). CDR3 length: 14 residues. Germline loops: CDR1 MNHNS, CDR2 SASEGT. V lost 5 bases and J 10 bases, leaving 15 bases between the germline ends. CDR3 DNA: TGTGCCAGCAGTAGGGCGGGGGAGTCATCACCCCTCCACTTT. Its protein is CASSRAGESSPLHF.

V gene TRBV29-1 combines with J gene TRBJ1-1; D not certain. Germline CDR1 SQVTM, CDR2 ANQGSEA. V lost 8 bases and J lost 4, with 17 bases in between. This CDR3 comprises 13 residues. The CDR3 bases are TGCAGCTCCTGCCGGGCCGGTGGCACTGAAGCTTTCTTT. This encodes CSSCRAGGTEAFF.

This clonotype was recorded many times. This sequence joins TRBV28 and TRBJ2-7, with D possibly TRBD2 on 5 matching bases. Germline CDR1 MDHEN, CDR2 SYDVKM. Trimming took off 4 bases at V and 6 bases at J, with 7 bases between the two ends. The CDR3 sequence is 11 residues long. In DNA, the CDR3 is TGTGCCAGCAGTTCTCGGGGCGAGCAGTACTTC. Protein product: CASSSRGEQYF.

This clonotype has a count of ten or more. This chain joins TRBV20-1 and TRBJ1-1; D gene ambiguous. CDR1 DFQATT and CDR2 SNEGSKA come from the germline V gene (reference sequence). The CDR3 totals 11 residues. V was cut by 7 bases and J by 5 bases, with 11 bases left in between. CDR3 coding DNA: TGCAGTGATCCGACGGGGACTGAAGCTTTCTTT. This codes for CSDPTGTEAFF.

Many counts were recorded for this clonotype. CDR3 nucleotides: TGTGCCAGCAGCTCCACCATGGGGGGCGAGCGGTTACAAGAGACCCAGTACTTC. It is translated as CASSSTMGGERLQETQYF. This rearrangement joins TRBV13 to TRBJ2-5, with D tentatively TRBD1 or TRBD2 (6 bases each). Germline CDR1 and CDR2: PRHDT and FYEKMQ (reference sequence). The CDR3 contains 18 residues. The V end was cut by 4 bases, the J end by 2 bases, with 23 bases between. Using reference TRBV13 and TRBJ2-5 for the parts outside the CDR3, the full variable domain is AAGVIQSPRHLIKEKRETATLKCYPIPRHDTVYWYQQGPGQDPQFLISFYEKMQSDKGSIPDRFSAQQFSDYHSELNMSSLELGDSALYFCASSSTMGGERLQETQYFGPGTRLLVL.

The J gene is TRBJ2-3, the V gene TRBV27; D is unclear. Germline V gene sequence: CDR1 MNHEY, CDR2 SMNVEV (reference sequence). Trimming pared 8 bases from V and 6 bases from J, leaving 18 bases between. The CDR3 is 14 amino acids. CDR3 region: CASGSPGRTDTQYF. CDR3 nucleotides: TGTGCCAGCGGTTCGCCGGGCCGGACGGATACGCAGTATTTT.

The chain combines TRBV3-1 with TRBJ2-7; 9 nucleotides align to TRBD1. The CDR3 totals 16 residues. Per the germline V gene, CDR1 is LGHDT and CDR2 is YNNKEL (reference sequence). V lost 1 base to trimming and J lost 0 bases; unmatched junction nucleotides: 4. The DNA for the CDR3 is TGTGCCAGCAGCCAAGGGTGGACAGGGGTCTCCTACGAGCAGTACTTC. This gives the protein CASSQGWTGVSYEQYF.

This clonotype was recorded at least ten times. The chain uses TRBV20-1 and TRBJ2-7; 9 positions match TRBD2. V trimming: 1 base; J trimming: 3 bases; junction bases outside the gene matches: 7. Germline V CDR1 and CDR2: DFQATT, SNEGSKA (reference sequence). The CDR3 loop spans 15 amino acids. The CDR3 loop reads CSARANSGSGYEQYF. The CDR3 DNA sequence: TGCAGTGCTAGAGCCAATAGCGGGAGCGGCTACGAGCAGTACTTC.

This clonotype was recorded a few times. The genes are TRBV7-6 and TRBJ2-5; perhaps TRBD1 as D (5 bases). CDR3 length: 15 amino acids. Germline lookup yields CDR1 SGHVS and CDR2 FNYEAQ. V gave up 2 bases and J gave up 10 bases, with 20 bases separating them. The CDR3 region is CASSLQGAYRSVQYF. CDR3 nucleotide sequence: TGTGCCAGCAGCTTACAAGGAGCCTACAGGAGCGTCCAGTACTTC.

In its sample, this clonotype was seen many times. V usage is TRBV6-1 and J usage is TRBJ2-5; TRBD1 matches 7 bases. There are 13 residues in the CDR3. With 10 bases clipped from V and 2 bases from J, the junction kept 7 bases outside the gene matches. Looked up from germline, CDR1 is MNHNS and CDR2 is SASEGT. This chain's CDR3 is CATTGTVQETQYF. CDR3 nucleotide sequence: TGTGCCACCACAGGGACAGTACAAGAGACCCAGTACTTC.

This clonotype appeared many times. The rearrangement links TRBV7-8 to TRBJ1-2, with TRBD1 identical over 9 bases. Germline loops: CDR1 SGHVS, CDR2 FQNEAQ. The junction had 6 bases not matched to a gene; V was cut back by 5 bases and J by 5 bases. This CDR3 contains 14 residues. The CDR3 region has the DNA TGTGCCAGCAGCCCCTCGGGACAGGGATATGGCTACACCTTC. It is translated as CASSPSGQGYGYTF.

This clonotype was counted between two and nine times. This chain connects TRBV30 to TRBJ2-3; D might be TRBD1 (6 bases). The CDR3 contains 15 residues. V lost 2 bases and J lost 0, with 12 bases in between. Germline V gene data show CDR1 as GTSNPN and CDR2 as SVGIG (reference sequence). The CDR3 here is CAWSSSGQSTDTQYF. The CDR3 region has the DNA TGTGCCTGGAGTTCGTCGGGACAAAGCACAGATACGCAGTATTTT.

This clonotype was picked up many times. The chain uses TRBV18 and TRBJ1-5; D possibly corresponds to TRBD1 (5 bases). The CDR3 is 14 residues long. Germline V gives CDR1 KGHSH, CDR2 LQKENI. V was trimmed by 3 bases and J by 1 base, leaving 7 bases between them. CDR3 in DNA: TGTGCCAGCTCACCGGAGGGGAGCAATCAGCCCCAGCATTTT. It encodes CASSPEGSNQPQHF.

As regards this clonotype: A clone one base away is much larger, so this may be a read error. V usage is TRBV18 and J usage is TRBJ2-1, with unresolved D. Germline CDR1 reads KGHSH; CDR2 reads LQKENI. The CDR3 extends over 15 amino acids. This chain's CDR3 is CASSLEKVSYNDQFF. The CDR3 bases are TGTGCCAGCTCACTGGAGAAGGTTTCGTACAATGATCAGTTCTTC.

A few counts support this clonotype. This sequence may be a read error, since a much larger clone differs from it by one base. The chain employs TRBV12-3 or TRBV12-4 and TRBJ1-4, with 7 bases that match TRBD1. The CDR3 sequence is 14 residues long. CDR3 sequence reads: CASSFQGGNEELFF. Here the CDR3 DNA reads TGTGCCAGCAGTTTCCAGGGGGGTAATGAAGAACTGTTTTTT.

This clonotype appeared a few times. CDR3 amino acids: CASSPPGGGSINEQFF. CDR3 nucleotide sequence: TGTGCCAGCTCACCACCGGGAGGCGGTTCGATAAATGAGCAGTTCTTC. The chain carries TRBV18 and TRBJ2-1, with D possibly being TRBD2 (6 bases). This CDR3 is 16 amino acids long. Trimming removed 0 bases from V and 7 bases from J, with 16 bases in between. Germline-derived CDR1 and CDR2 are KGHSH and LQKENI.

This clonotype was found many times. V is TRBV7-3 and J is TRBJ2-1; 12 nucleotides align to TRBD2. V was pared by 3 bases and J by 0 bases, with 9 bases of the junction left unmatched. Germline-derived CDR1 and CDR2 are SGHTA and FQGTGA. The CDR3 runs 19 residues. As DNA, the CDR3 is TGTGCCAGCAGCTTGCTAGCGGGAGGGCCCGGGAGCTCCTACAATGAGCAGTTCTTC. Amino acid sequence: CASSLLAGGPGSSYNEQFF.

The rearrangement uses TRBV6-1 and TRBJ2-7; 13 bases are shared with TRBD2. CDR1 and CDR2 from the germline V gene are MNHNS and SASEGT. After removal of 4 bases from V and 2 bases from J, the junction contained 8 bases not matched to a gene. The CDR3 consists of 17 residues. DNA for the CDR3: TGTGCCAGCAGTGGGCTTGGGACTAGCGGGACCGCCTACGAGCAGTACTTC. Amino acids: CASSGLGTSGTAYEQYF.

Only one count was recorded for this clonotype. The chain recombines TRBV29-1 with TRBJ1-4; D perhaps matches TRBD1 (6 bases). CDR3 size: 14 residues. Germline V lookup: CDR1 SQVTM, CDR2 ANQGSEA. V was clipped by 0 bases and J by 7 bases, with 12 bases between them. The CDR3 reads CSVEDGGWSEKLFF. CDR3 DNA sequence: TGCAGCGTTGAAGACGGGGGCTGGAGTGAAAAACTGTTTTTT.

This clonotype was recorded many times. The chain recombines TRBV27 with TRBJ2-3; 12 positions agree with TRBD2. Losses at the gene ends were 6 bases for V and 8 bases for J; bases not matched to a gene: 12. Germline values: CDR1 MNHEY, CDR2 SMNVEV (reference sequence). The CDR3 consists of 16 residues. The DNA of the CDR3 is TGTGCCAGCAGAGCGACTAGCGGGAGCAAGGTCGCTACGCAGTATTTT. Translation: CASRATSGSKVATQYF.